This T cell receptor (beta chain) was obtained from a study of blood T cell repertoires in COVID-19. The table came from immunoSEQ multiplex PCR; TCRdb's copy has only in-frame clones and leaves some out. The sample records roughly 43,000 clones, approximately 90% being singletons. There are 12 residues in the CDR3. The V end was cut by 7 bases, the J end by 6 bases, with 12 bases between. Sequencing was performed on peripheral blood. This TCR derives from a man between 60 and 70 years old with active COVID-19. This sequence joins TRBV12-3 or TRBV12-4 and TRBJ1-2; D is uncertain. Here the CDR3 DNA reads TGTGCCAGCACCCCCTCCGGGAATGGCTACACCTTC. Amino acid sequence: CASTPSGNGYTF.